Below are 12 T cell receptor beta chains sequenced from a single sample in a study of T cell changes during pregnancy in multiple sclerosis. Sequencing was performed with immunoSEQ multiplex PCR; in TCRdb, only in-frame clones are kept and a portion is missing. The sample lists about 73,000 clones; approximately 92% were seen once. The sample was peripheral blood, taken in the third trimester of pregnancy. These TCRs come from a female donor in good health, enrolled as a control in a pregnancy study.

Here the CDR3 reads CASDYEINEKLFF. In DNA form, the CDR3 reads TGCGCCAGCGACTACGAGATTAATGAAAAACTGTTTTTT. This chain links TRBV10-1 with TRBJ1-4; D is unresolved. CDR3 length: 13 residues. Looked up from germline, CDR1 is WNHNN and CDR2 is SYGVQD (reference sequence). V lost 8 bases and J 4 bases, leaving 11 bases between the germline ends.

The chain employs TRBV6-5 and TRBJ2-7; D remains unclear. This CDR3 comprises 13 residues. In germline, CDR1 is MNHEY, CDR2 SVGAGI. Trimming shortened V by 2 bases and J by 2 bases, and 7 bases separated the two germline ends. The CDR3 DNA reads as TGTGCCAGCAGTTACCCAACTCCCTACGAGCAGTACTTC. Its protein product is CASSYPTPYEQYF.

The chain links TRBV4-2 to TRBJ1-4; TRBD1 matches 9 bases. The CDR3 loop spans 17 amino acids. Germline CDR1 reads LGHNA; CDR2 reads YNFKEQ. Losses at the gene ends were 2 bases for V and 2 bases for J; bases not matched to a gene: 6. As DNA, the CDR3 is TGTGCCAGCAGCCAACGGACAGGGGTTGGGACTAATGAAAAACTGTTTTTT. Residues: CASSQRTGVGTNEKLFF.

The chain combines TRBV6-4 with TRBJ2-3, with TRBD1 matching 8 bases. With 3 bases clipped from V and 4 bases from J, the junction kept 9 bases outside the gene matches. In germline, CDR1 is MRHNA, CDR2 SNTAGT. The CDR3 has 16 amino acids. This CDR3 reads CASSEKIGQGPDTQYF. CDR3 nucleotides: TGTGCCAGCAGTGAAAAGATAGGACAGGGTCCAGATACGCAGTATTTT.

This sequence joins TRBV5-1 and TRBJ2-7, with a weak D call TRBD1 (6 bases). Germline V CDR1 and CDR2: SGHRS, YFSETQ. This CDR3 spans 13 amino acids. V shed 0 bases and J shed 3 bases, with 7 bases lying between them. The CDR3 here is CASSLEGDYEQYF. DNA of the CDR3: TGCGCCAGCAGCTTGGAGGGGGACTACGAGCAGTACTTC.

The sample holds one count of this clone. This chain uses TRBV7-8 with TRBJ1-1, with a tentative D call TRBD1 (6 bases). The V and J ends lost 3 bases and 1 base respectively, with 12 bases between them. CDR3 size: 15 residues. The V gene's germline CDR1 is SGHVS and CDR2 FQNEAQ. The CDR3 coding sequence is TGTGCCAGCAGCTTCCCGACAGGACCGAACACTGAAGCTTTCTTT. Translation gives CASSFPTGPNTEAFF.

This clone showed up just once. The CDR3 is CASSLPGREWSYGYTF. DNA of the CDR3: TGTGCCAGCAGCCTCCCCGGGAGGGAATGGAGCTATGGCTACACCTTC. This sequence joins TRBV28 and TRBJ1-2; D is uncertain. The CDR3 covers 16 residues. Trimming removed 6 bases at V and 4 bases at J, with 21 bases between. Germline V CDR1 and CDR2: MDHEN, SYDVKM.

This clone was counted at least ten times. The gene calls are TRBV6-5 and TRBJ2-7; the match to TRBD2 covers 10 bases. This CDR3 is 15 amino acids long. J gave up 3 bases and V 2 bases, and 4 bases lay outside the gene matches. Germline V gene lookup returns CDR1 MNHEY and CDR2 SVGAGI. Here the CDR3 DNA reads TGTGCCAGCAGTTACGAGTCTAGCGGGAGCTACGAGCAGTACTTC. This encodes CASSYESSGSYEQYF.

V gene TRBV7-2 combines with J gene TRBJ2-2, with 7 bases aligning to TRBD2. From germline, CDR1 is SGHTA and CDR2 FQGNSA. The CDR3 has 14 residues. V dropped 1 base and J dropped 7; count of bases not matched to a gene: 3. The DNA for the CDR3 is TGTGCCAGCAGCTTAGGACTAGCCTACGGGGAGCTGTTTTTT. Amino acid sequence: CASSLGLAYGELFF.

The CDR3 loop reads CASSSHRGTRTEAFF. CDR3 DNA: TGTGCCAGCAGCTCCCACAGGGGGACGAGGACTGAAGCTTTCTTT. The chain has TRBV7-8 and TRBJ1-1; 8 bases are shared with TRBD1. Trimming at V came to 4 bases and at J to 5 bases, leaving 9 bases not matched to a gene. There are 15 residues in the CDR3. Germline values: CDR1 SGHVS, CDR2 FQNEAQ.

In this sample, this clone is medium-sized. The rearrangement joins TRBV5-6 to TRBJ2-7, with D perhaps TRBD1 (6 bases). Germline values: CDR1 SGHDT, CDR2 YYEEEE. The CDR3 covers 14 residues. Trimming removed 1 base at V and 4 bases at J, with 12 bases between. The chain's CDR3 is CASSLIHREYEQYF. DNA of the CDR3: TGTGCCAGCAGCTTGATTCACAGGGAGTACGAGCAGTACTTC.

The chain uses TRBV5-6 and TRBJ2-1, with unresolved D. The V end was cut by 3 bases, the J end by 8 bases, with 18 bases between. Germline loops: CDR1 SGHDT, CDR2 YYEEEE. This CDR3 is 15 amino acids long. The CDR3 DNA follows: TGTGCCAGCAGCTCCCCTTCGATGACGAGGCATGAGCAGTTCTTC. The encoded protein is CASSSPSMTRHEQFF.